The 27 T cell receptor beta chains reported below all come from one sample, sequenced in a study of T cell responses to AZD1222 COVID-19 vaccine. Profiling relied on immunoSEQ multiplex PCR, and the TCRdb table lists in-frame clones only, not all of them. The table records 120,000 to 150,000 clones, around 84% of them present only once. Sequenced here: peripheral blood, sampled 28 days after the second AZD1222 dose. The receptors were gathered from an adult who received the AZD1222 COVID-19 vaccine.

This clone was seen a single time. Here the CDR3 DNA reads TGTGCCAGCGAGGGACAGGGAGGAGAGACCCAGTACTTC. Translation: CASEGQGGETQYF. The chain uses TRBV2 and TRBJ2-5; 9 positions match TRBD1. V dropped 8 bases and J dropped 4; count of bases not matched to a gene: 5. Germline loops: CDR1 SNHLY, CDR2 FYNNEI. The CDR3 has 13 amino acids.

The chain couples TRBV7-2 to TRBJ2-2; D gene uncertain. CDR1 is SGHTA, CDR2 FQGNSA, per germline. CDR3 length equals 15 residues. V was cut by 5 bases and J by 0 bases, with 10 bases left in between. This CDR3 is CASSPGAANTGELFF. CDR3 nucleotide sequence: TGTGCCAGCAGCCCTGGTGCAGCGAACACCGGGGAGCTGTTTTTT.

The chain carries TRBV7-6 and TRBJ2-5; 10 nucleotides align to TRBD2. The ends lost 4 bases at V and 5 bases at J; junction bases unmatched: 7. From germline, CDR1 is SGHVS and CDR2 FNYEAQ. The CDR3 contains 15 residues. The CDR3 spells CASSSTSGNRETQYF. DNA for the CDR3: TGTGCCAGCAGCTCTACTAGCGGGAATCGCGAGACCCAGTACTTC.

The rearrangement uses TRBV2 and TRBJ1-5, with D possibly being TRBD1 (5 bases). V was shortened by 4 bases and J by 4 bases, with 14 bases between the two germline ends. The V gene's germline CDR1 is SNHLY and CDR2 FYNNEI. The CDR3 is 15 residues long. CDR3 region: CASSGDGFGNQPQHF. The DNA for the CDR3 is TGTGCCAGCAGTGGGGACGGTTTTGGGAATCAGCCCCAGCATTTT.

This chain connects TRBV6-5 to TRBJ1-1, with D perhaps matching TRBD1 (6 bases). The CDR3 has 16 residues. CDR1 is MNHEY and CDR2 is SVGAGI in the germline V gene. Between the trimmed V and J ends, which lost 0 bases and 0 bases, there was a span of 11 bases. The CDR3 nucleotides are TGTGCCAGCAGTTACTCCTACACAGGGTTGAACACTGAAGCTTTCTTT. Translating gives CASSYSYTGLNTEAFF.

The J gene is TRBJ2-7, the V gene TRBV30, with 9 bases that match TRBD1. This CDR3 spans 13 amino acids. Germline CDR1 GTSNPN, CDR2 SVGIG (reference sequence). J lost 5 bases, V lost 5 bases, and 7 bases had no gene match. As DNA, the CDR3 is TGTGCCTGGGATCTGACAGGGGGAGACGAGCAGTACTTC. It codes for CAWDLTGGDEQYF.

The rearrangement uses TRBV24-1 and TRBJ1-1; weak D call: TRBD1 (5 bases). Germline lookup yields CDR1 KGHDR and CDR2 SFDVKD. Trimming cost V 2 bases and J 2 bases, with 14 bases left between them. The CDR3 spans 16 residues. Here the CDR3 DNA reads TGTGCCACCAGTGATTCGACAGTTCTCGATAACACTGAAGCTTTCTTT. Translation: CATSDSTVLDNTEAFF.

J is TRBJ2-1 and V is TRBV29-1, with 9 nucleotides matching TRBD1. The V and J ends lost 4 bases and 3 bases, in that order; junction bases with no gene match: 7. CDR1 and CDR2 (germline): SQVTM, ANQGSEA. The CDR3 runs 15 residues. The CDR3 here is CSVGAVDRGYNEQFF. CDR3 coding DNA: TGCAGCGTTGGGGCGGTGGACAGGGGCTACAATGAGCAGTTCTTC.

The V gene is TRBV7-2, the J gene TRBJ2-5; the D gene could be TRBD1 or TRBD2 (5 bases each). CDR1 and CDR2 (germline): SGHTA, FQGNSA. Trimming took off 4 bases at V and 5 bases at J, with 23 bases between the two ends. The CDR3 runs 17 residues. The CDR3 reads CASSSRARGLGRETQYF. The CDR3 DNA is TGTGCCAGCAGCTCACGGGCCCGGGGCCTAGGACGGGAGACCCAGTACTTC. The full variable domain, in which reference TRBV7-2 and TRBJ2-5 provide the parts outside the CDR3, is GAGVSQSPSNKVTEKGKDVELRCDPISGHTALYWYRQSLGQGLEFLIYFQGNSAPDKSGLPSDRFSAERTGGSVSTLTIQRTQQEDSAVYLCASSSRARGLGRETQYFGPGTRLLVL.

The chain carries TRBV14 and TRBJ1-2; D not resolved. V lost 1 base and J 4 bases, leaving 7 bases between the germline ends. Germline V gene sequence: CDR1 SGHDN, CDR2 FVKESK. The CDR3 totals 13 residues. In DNA form, the CDR3 reads TGTGCCAGCAGCCAAGGCGCCGGCTATGGCTACACCTTC. Amino acids: CASSQGAGYGYTF.

This sequence joins TRBV5-8 and TRBJ2-5; D is possibly TRBD2 (7 bases). CDR3 length equals 15 residues. Germline assignment: CDR1 SGHTS and CDR2 YDEGEE. V shed 5 bases and J shed 4 bases, with 18 bases lying between them. The DNA for the CDR3 is TGTGCCAGCAGTTCCCGCGGGGGCAGTGGAGAGACCCAGTACTTC. Encoded protein: CASSSRGGSGETQYF.

The chain combines TRBV29-1 with TRBJ1-4; maybe TRBD1 (5 bases). The CDR3 spans 12 residues. V gave up 6 bases and J gave up 6 bases, with 11 bases separating them. CDR1 is SQVTM, CDR2 ANQGSEA, per germline. CDR3 in DNA: TGCAGCGTCCGGGACGGTTATGAAAAACTGTTTTTT. Its protein is CSVRDGYEKLFF.

This chain uses TRBV10-3 with TRBJ2-5; D remains unclear. CDR1 is ENHRY and CDR2 is SYGVKD in the germline V gene. This CDR3 comprises 14 residues. V was clipped by 6 bases and J by 3 bases, with 14 bases between them. This CDR3 is CAISPQLSEETQYF. The CDR3 bases are TGTGCCATCAGCCCACAATTATCGGAAGAGACCCAGTACTTC.

The chain joins TRBV20-1 to TRBJ2-7, with D uncertain. Trimming removed 5 bases at V and 1 base at J, with 6 bases between. This CDR3 region has 11 residues. CDR1 is DFQATT, CDR2 SNEGSKA, per germline (reference sequence). The CDR3 DNA sequence: TGCAGTGCTCAGAGGTCCTACGAGCAGTACTTC. This codes for CSAQRSYEQYF.

The genes are TRBV5-1 and TRBJ1-1; D not certain. V was clipped by 0 bases and J by 7 bases, with 10 bases between them. Germline CDR1 and CDR2: SGHRS and YFSETQ. This CDR3 has 13 residues. The CDR3, as DNA: TGCGCCAGCAGCTTGGAGGGCAGGCATGAAGCTTTCTTT. It is translated as CASSLEGRHEAFF.

The rearrangement uses TRBV11-2 and TRBJ2-7; possibly TRBD2 for D (7 bases). This CDR3 contains 16 residues. The germline V and J ends were trimmed by 4 bases and 7 bases, with 23 bases remaining between them. Germline CDR1 is SGHAT and CDR2 is FQNNGV. The CDR3 DNA reads as TGTGCCAGCAGCTCCTTCGGGGCGGGGGCCCTAAGGGAGCAGTACTTC. As protein: CASSSFGAGALREQYF. The full variable domain, completed using reference TRBV11-2 and TRBJ2-7, is EAGVAQSPRYKIIEKRQSVAFWCNPISGHATLYWYQQILGQGPKLLIQFQNNGVVDDSQLPKDRFSAERLKGVDSTLKIQPAKLEDSAVYLCASSSFGAGALREQYFGPGTRLTVT.

The J gene is TRBJ2-5, the V gene TRBV3-1 (or the pseudogene TRBV3-2); TRBD2 matches at 11 bases. The junction had 5 bases not matched to a gene; V was cut back by 0 bases and J by 5 bases. CDR1 is LGHDT and CDR2 is YNNKEL in the germline V gene (reference sequence). The CDR3 has 16 amino acids. For the CDR3, the DNA is TGTGCCAGCAGCCAAGAACTAGCGGGAGTGGGGGAGACCCAGTACTTC. It is translated as CASSQELAGVGETQYF.

The chain links TRBV6-6 to TRBJ1-1; tentatively, D is TRBD1 (5 bases). Trimming shortened V by 6 bases and J by 3 bases, and 20 bases separated the two germline ends. From germline, CDR1 is MNHNY and CDR2 SVGAGI (reference sequence). The CDR3 loop spans 16 amino acids. CDR3 nucleotides: TGTGCCAGCAGGGTGCAGGGTCTTGGGGAATACACTGAAGCTTTCTTT. This sequence encodes CASRVQGLGEYTEAFF.

The chain combines TRBV11-3 with TRBJ2-7; TRBD1 aligns across 9 bases. This CDR3 spans 13 amino acids. Germline trimming cut 6 bases from V and 4 bases from J; bases unmatched to any gene: 4. The germline V gene has CDR1 SGHNT and CDR2 YENEEA. The CDR3 loop is CASSPGQGYEQYF. The CDR3 coding sequence is TGTGCCAGCAGTCCCGGACAGGGGTACGAGCAGTACTTC.

The rearrangement joins TRBV30 to TRBJ2-1; D is undetermined. This CDR3 is built from 13 residues. V lost 1 base and J lost 7, with 11 bases in between. Per the germline V gene, CDR1 is GTSNPN and CDR2 is SVGIG (reference sequence). CDR3 DNA: TGTGCCTGGAGTGCACCGTGGCGTAATGAGCAGTTCTTC. Protein: CAWSAPWRNEQFF.

The genes are TRBV11-1 and TRBJ2-1, with 9 bases matching TRBD2. V gave up 8 bases and J gave up 3 bases; unmatched junction bases: 11. The CDR3 loop spans 16 amino acids. Germline lookup yields CDR1 SGHAT and CDR2 FQDESV (reference sequence). In nucleotides, the CDR3 is TGTGCCAGCTCCCTAGGGTTAGCGGGGGACTACAATGAGCAGTTCTTC. The encoded protein is CASSLGLAGDYNEQFF.

This sequence joins TRBV5-1 and TRBJ1-2; D call uncertain. Per germline, CDR1 SGHRS and CDR2 YFSETQ. This CDR3 contains 14 residues. V dropped 4 bases and J dropped 2 bases, with 12 bases sitting between them. CDR3 residues: CASSQEVGNYGYTF. CDR3 bases: TGCGCCAGCAGCCAAGAAGTGGGCAACTATGGCTACACCTTC.

This clone has a single count. The rearrangement links TRBV4-1 to TRBJ2-1; 12 nucleotides agree with TRBD2. There are 16 residues in the CDR3. Looked up from germline, CDR1 is MGHRA and CDR2 is YSYEKL. V was pared by 4 bases and J by 6 bases, with 7 bases of the junction left unmatched. Here the CDR3 DNA reads TGCGCCAGCAGCCGTGAGACTAGCGGGAGTTTCAATGAGCAGTTCTTC. This codes for CASSRETSGSFNEQFF.

The rearrangement uses TRBV6-5 and TRBJ1-4; D is unresolved. This CDR3 region has 13 residues. In germline, CDR1 is MNHEY, CDR2 SVGAGI. V dropped 5 bases and J dropped 4 bases, with 8 bases sitting between them. CDR3 region: CASSPTGNEKLFF. CDR3 in DNA: TGTGCCAGCAGTCCAACGGGTAATGAAAAACTGTTTTTT.

J is TRBJ1-6 and V is TRBV2, with D perhaps TRBD1 (5 bases). V was cut by 8 bases and J by 11 bases, with 16 bases left in between. Germline V lookup: CDR1 SNHLY, CDR2 FYNNEI. The CDR3 has 13 amino acids. The CDR3 sequence is CASWWGLWAPLHF. The CDR3 DNA follows: TGTGCCAGCTGGTGGGGCCTGTGGGCACCCCTCCACTTT.

The V gene is TRBV10-3, the J gene TRBJ1-3, with TRBD1 as a possible D gene (6 bases). Germline loops: CDR1 ENHRY, CDR2 SYGVKD. CDR3 length equals 14 residues. Trimming stripped 7 bases from V and 0 bases from J, with 10 bases between. For the CDR3, the DNA is TGTGCCATCACGGACAGCCGCTCTGGAAACACCATATATTTT. The encoded protein is CAITDSRSGNTIYF.

This clone was seen a handful of times. The V gene is TRBV5-6, the J gene TRBJ2-5, with 10 nucleotides matching TRBD1. Germline trimming cut 2 bases from V and 5 bases from J; bases unmatched to any gene: 3. CDR1 and CDR2 (germline): SGHDT, YYEEEE. The CDR3 is made up of 14 amino acids. This chain's CDR3 is CASSFRDRGETQYF. As DNA, the CDR3 is TGTGCCAGCAGCTTCCGGGACAGGGGTGAGACCCAGTACTTC.